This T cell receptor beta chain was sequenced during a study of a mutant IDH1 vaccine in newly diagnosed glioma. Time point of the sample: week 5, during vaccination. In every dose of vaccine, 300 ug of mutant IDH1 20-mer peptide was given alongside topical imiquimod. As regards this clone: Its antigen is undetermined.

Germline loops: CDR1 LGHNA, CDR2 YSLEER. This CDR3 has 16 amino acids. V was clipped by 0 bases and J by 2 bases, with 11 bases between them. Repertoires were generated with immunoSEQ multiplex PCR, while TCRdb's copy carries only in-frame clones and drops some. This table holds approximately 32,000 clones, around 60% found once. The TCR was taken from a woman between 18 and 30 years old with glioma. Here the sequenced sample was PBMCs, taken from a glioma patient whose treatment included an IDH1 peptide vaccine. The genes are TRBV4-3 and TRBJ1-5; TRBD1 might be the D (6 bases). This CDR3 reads CASSQEAGAGNQPQHF. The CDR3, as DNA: TGCGCCAGCAGCCAAGAAGCGGGGGCCGGCAATCAGCCCCAGCATTTT.